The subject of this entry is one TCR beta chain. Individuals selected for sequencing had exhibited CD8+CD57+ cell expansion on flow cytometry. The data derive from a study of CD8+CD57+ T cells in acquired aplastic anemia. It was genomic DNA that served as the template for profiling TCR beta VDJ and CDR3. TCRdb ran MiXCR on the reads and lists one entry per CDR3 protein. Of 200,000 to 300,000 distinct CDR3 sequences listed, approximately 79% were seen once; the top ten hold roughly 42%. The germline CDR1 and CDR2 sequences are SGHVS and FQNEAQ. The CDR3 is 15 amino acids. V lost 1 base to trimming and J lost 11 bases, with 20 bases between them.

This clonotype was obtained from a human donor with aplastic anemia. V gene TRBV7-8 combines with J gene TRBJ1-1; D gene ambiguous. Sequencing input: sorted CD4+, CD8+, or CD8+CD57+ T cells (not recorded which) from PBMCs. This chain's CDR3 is CASSLEGRPDTQAFF. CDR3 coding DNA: TGTGCCAGCAGCTTAGAGGGAAGACCCGACACTCAGGCTTTCTTT.